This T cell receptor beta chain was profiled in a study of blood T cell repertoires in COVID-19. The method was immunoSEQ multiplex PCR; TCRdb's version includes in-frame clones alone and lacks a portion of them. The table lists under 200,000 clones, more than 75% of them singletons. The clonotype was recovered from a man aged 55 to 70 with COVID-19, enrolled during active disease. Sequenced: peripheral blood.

CDR3 sequence: CASYSRQQNQPQHF. CDR3 coding DNA: TGTGCCTCATATAGTCGACAGCAAAATCAGCCCCAGCATTTT. The rearrangement links TRBV19 to TRBJ1-5, with a tentative D call TRBD1 (5 bases). V gave up 11 bases and J gave up 4 bases, with 18 bases separating them. Germline CDR1 is LNHDA and CDR2 is SQIVND (reference sequence). This CDR3 contains 14 residues.